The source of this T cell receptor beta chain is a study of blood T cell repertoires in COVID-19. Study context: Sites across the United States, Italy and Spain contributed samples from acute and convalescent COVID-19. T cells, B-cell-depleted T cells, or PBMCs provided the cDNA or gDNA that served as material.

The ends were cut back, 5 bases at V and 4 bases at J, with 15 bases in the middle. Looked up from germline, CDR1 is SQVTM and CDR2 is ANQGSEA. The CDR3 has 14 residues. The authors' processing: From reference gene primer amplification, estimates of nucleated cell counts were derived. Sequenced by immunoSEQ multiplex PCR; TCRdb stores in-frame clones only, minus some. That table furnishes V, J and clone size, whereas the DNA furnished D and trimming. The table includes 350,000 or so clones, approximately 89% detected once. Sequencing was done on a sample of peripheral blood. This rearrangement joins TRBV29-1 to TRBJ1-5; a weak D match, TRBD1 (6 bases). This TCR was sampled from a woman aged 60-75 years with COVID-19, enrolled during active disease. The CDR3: CSVRTPDRNQPQHF. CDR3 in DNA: TGCAGCGTTCGAACTCCTGACAGGAATCAGCCCCAGCATTTT. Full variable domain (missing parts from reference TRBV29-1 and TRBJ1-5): SAVISQKPSRDICQRGTSLTIQCQVDSQVTMMFWYRQQPGQSLTLIATANQGSEATYESGFVIDKFPISRPNLTFSTLTVSNMSPEDSSIYLCSVRTPDRNQPQHFGDGTRLSIL.